Sequencing of this T cell receptor (beta chain) was carried out in a study of human T cells and chemical hapten exposure. Study-wide findings and caveats: Sensitizing to DPC left TCRs with a frequency above 1 in 1000 unaltered.

This clonotype was picked up a small number of times. Its antigen is unidentified. Unique molecular identifiers were linked by the library to individual cDNA molecules. One entry per CDR3 protein, called by TCRdb with MiXCR from the RACE reads. The sample has 80,000 to 95,000 distinct CDR3 sequences, approximately 10% seen once; the top ten hold 2.2%. Time point described: patch test 2, 6 weeks after DPC sensitization. Treatment here: therapeutic diphenylcyclopropenone sensitization with weekly scalp DPC. Each donor was an alopecia patient between 18 and 70 years of age who qualified for DPC. Germline V gene lookup returns CDR1 MGHRA and CDR2 YSYEKL. The CDR3 runs to 12 residues. Trimming pared 1 base from V and 1 base from J, leaving 1 base between.

The starting material was whole blood, obtained in connection with sensitization to the hapten diphenylcyclopropenone (DPC). This receptor was identified in a man aged 35-49 years with alopecia areata. Some clones in this sample may be carry-over from other donors' samples. The rearrangement uses TRBV4-1 and TRBJ1-1, with D unresolved. The CDR3 protein is CASSQANTEAFF. The CDR3 DNA is TGCGCCAGCAGCCAAGCGAACACTGAAGCTTTCTTT.